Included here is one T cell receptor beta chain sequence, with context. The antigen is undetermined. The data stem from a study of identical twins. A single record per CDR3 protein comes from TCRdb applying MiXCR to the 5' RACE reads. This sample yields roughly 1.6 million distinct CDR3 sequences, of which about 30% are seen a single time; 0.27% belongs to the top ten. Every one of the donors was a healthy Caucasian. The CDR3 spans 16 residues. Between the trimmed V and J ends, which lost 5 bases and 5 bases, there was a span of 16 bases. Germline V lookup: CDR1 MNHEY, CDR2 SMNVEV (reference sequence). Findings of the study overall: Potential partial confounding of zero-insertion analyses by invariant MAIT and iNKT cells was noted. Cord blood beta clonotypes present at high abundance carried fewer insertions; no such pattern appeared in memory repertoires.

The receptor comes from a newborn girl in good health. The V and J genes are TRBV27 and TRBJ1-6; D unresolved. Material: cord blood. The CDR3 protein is CASSARLRGDNSPLHF. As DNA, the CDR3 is TGTGCCAGCAGTGCCAGACTTAGAGGAGATAATTCACCCCTCCACTTT.